This T cell receptor beta chain was sequenced for a study of tumor and adjacent non-tumor tissue in lung cancer. Background on the study: Aged about 31 to 80 years, patients included under 13 men and 5 women with stage I to III disease. Samples averaged around 4.2 million productive TCRbeta reads each.

For this clonotype: The antigen remains unidentified.

The library came from three nested PCR rounds adapted from ARM-PCR protocols. Each CDR3 protein gets one entry after TCRdb re-called the multiplex PCR reads with MiXCR. The sample lists some 99,000 distinct CDR3 sequences; 62% were seen once. RNA was extracted from bulk tissue without any cell sorting. Distant lung tissue was collected more than 3 cm away from the tumor edge. V was trimmed by 7 bases and J by 6 bases, leaving 18 bases between them. Germline lookup yields CDR1 SGHNT and CDR2 YENEEA. The CDR3 is 15 amino acids. The study, taken as a whole, reports: Normal lung showed higher cumulative top 100 clone frequency than tumor.

Material for sequencing was distant non-tumor lung tissue. The source is a man in his 60s with non-small cell lung cancer. The genes are TRBV11-3 and TRBJ2-2; D ambiguous. CDR3: CASNPRITMAGELFF. In DNA, the CDR3 is TGTGCCAGCAATCCACGAATAACGATGGCCGGGGAGCTGTTTTTT.